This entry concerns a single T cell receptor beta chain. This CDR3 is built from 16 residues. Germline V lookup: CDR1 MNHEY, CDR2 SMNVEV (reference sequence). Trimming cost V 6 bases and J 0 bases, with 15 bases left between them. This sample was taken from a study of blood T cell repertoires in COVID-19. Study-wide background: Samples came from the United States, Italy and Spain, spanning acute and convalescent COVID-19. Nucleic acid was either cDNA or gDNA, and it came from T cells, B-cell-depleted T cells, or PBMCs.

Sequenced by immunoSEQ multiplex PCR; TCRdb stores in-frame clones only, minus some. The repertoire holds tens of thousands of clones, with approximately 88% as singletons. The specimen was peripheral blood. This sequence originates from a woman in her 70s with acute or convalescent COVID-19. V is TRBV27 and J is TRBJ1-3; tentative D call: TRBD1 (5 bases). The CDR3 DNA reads TGTGCCAGCAGCCCCCCGGGGGAAAGCTCTGGAAACACCATATATTTT. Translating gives CASSPPGESSGNTIYF.